These 14 T cell receptor beta chains came from one sample sequenced in a study of blood T cell repertoires in COVID-19. TCRdb keeps only in-frame clones here, not all; method: immunoSEQ multiplex PCR. Seen here are some 500,000 clones, approximately 90% observed once, and the top ten hold 1.5% to 2%. Material for sequencing was PBMCs or T cells enriched from blood (not recorded which). These receptor sequences come from a woman aged 40 to 50 who had recovered from COVID-19.

The chain joins TRBV29-1 to TRBJ2-6; TRBD1 aligns across 7 bases. The V gene's germline CDR1 is SQVTM and CDR2 ANQGSEA. V lost 6 bases and J lost 0; bases outside the gene matches: 2. This CDR3 region has 14 residues. The CDR3 reads CSVGQASGANVLTF. The CDR3 DNA is TGCAGCGTCGGACAGGCCTCTGGGGCCAACGTCCTGACTTTC.

The chain uses TRBV9 and TRBJ2-1, with 7 bases aligning to TRBD2. The J segment lost 4 bases and the V segment lost 0 bases, leaving 7 bases of the junction unmatched. CDR1 is SGDLS, CDR2 YYNGEE, per germline. The CDR3 has 16 amino acids. The CDR3 is CASSVAGGPEYNEQFF. CDR3 nucleotide sequence: TGTGCCAGCAGCGTAGCGGGAGGACCGGAATACAATGAGCAGTTCTTC.

This clone occurred a few times. The gene calls are TRBV15 and TRBJ1-2; 7 bases align to TRBD1. CDR1 LNHNV and CDR2 YYDKDF come from the germline V gene (reference sequence). CDR3 length: 13 residues. V was clipped by 2 bases and J by 5 bases; unmatched bases: 2. The CDR3 spells CATSRPQGYGYTF. The CDR3 region has the DNA TGTGCCACCAGCAGACCACAGGGGTATGGCTACACCTTC.

The rearrangement joins TRBV5-6 to TRBJ2-7, with 7 bases identical to TRBD1. Germline CDR1 reads SGHDT; CDR2 reads YYEEEE. Losses at the gene ends were 0 bases for V and 4 bases for J; bases not matched to a gene: 4. The CDR3 is made up of 14 amino acids. In DNA form, the CDR3 reads TGTGCCAGCAGCTTGGCAGGGGGAAATTACGAGCAGTACTTC. Amino acids: CASSLAGGNYEQYF.

V is TRBV12-3 or TRBV12-4 and J is TRBJ1-1; possible D gene TRBD1, 6 bases. V was cut by 5 bases and J by 4 bases, with 11 bases left in between. The CDR3 length is 13 residues. CDR3 DNA: TGTGCCAGCAGTCCAGGGGTGGTCACTGAAGCTTTCTTT. This translates into CASSPGVVTEAFF.

The chain couples TRBV11-3 to TRBJ2-7, with 11 bases aligning to TRBD2. The V gene end was trimmed by 2 bases and the J gene end by 2 bases; junction bases not matched to a gene: 5. The germline gives CDR1 SGHNT, CDR2 YENEEA. The CDR3 has 16 amino acids. The CDR3 region is CASSLKMTSGTYEQYF. CDR3 nucleotides: TGTGCCAGCAGCTTAAAAATGACTAGCGGGACCTACGAGCAGTACTTC.

CDR3 sequence reads: CASSQDQGRSPLHF. The CDR3 nucleotides are TGTGCCAGCAGCCAAGATCAGGGGCGGTCACCCCTCCACTTT. The chain is built from TRBV14 and TRBJ1-6; the D gene is possibly TRBD1 (6 bases). The V gene's germline CDR1 is SGHDN and CDR2 FVKESK. V lost 0 bases and J 10 bases, leaving 10 bases between the germline ends. CDR3 length equals 14 residues. Drawing the rest from reference TRBV14 and TRBJ1-6, the complete variable domain is EAGVTQFPSHSVIEKGQTVTLRCDPISGHDNLYWYRRVMGKEIKFLLHFVKESKQDESGMPNNRFLAERTGGTYSTLKVQPAELEDSGVYFCASSQDQGRSPLHFGNGTRLTVT.

The chain is built from TRBV7-9 and TRBJ2-3; D unresolved. Germline V gene lookup returns CDR1 SEHNR and CDR2 FQNEAQ (reference sequence). The CDR3 extends over 12 amino acids. The V and J ends lost 5 bases and 5 bases respectively, with 8 bases between them. The chain's CDR3 is CASSNSGDTQYF. The DNA for the CDR3 is TGTGCCAGCAGCAACTCGGGAGATACGCAGTATTTT.

This sequence joins TRBV6-2 or TRBV6-3 and TRBJ2-3; possibly TRBD2 for D (5 bases). Germline CDR1 is MNHEY and CDR2 is SVGEGT. The CDR3 totals 17 residues. Trimming shortened V by 2 bases and J by 4 bases, and 19 bases separated the two germline ends. The CDR3 here is CASSYGGSSEFADTQYF. Here the CDR3 DNA reads TGTGCCAGCAGTTACGGCGGGTCCTCCGAGTTTGCAGATACGCAGTATTTT.

The chain is built from TRBV23-1 and TRBJ2-1, with 7 bases aligning to TRBD2. TRBV23-1 is reported as an ORF; its role is uncertain. The V gene end was trimmed by 2 bases and the J gene end by 2 bases; junction bases not matched to a gene: 15. The CDR3 consists of 19 residues. The CDR3 here is CASSQGSPPGLGTYNEQFF. The CDR3 region has the DNA TGCGCCAGCAGTCAAGGTTCCCCCCCTGGACTAGGGACCTACAATGAGCAGTTCTTC.

This clone was detected only once. This sequence joins TRBV3-1 (or the pseudogene TRBV3-2) and TRBJ1-1, with D unclear. This CDR3 is 15 amino acids long. The V gene lost 4 bases and the J gene lost 0 bases, with 12 bases spanning the gap. Germline values: CDR1 LGHDT, CDR2 YNNKEL (reference sequence). CDR3 sequence: CASSPKQVMNTEAFF. Here the CDR3 DNA reads TGTGCCAGCAGCCCAAAACAAGTTATGAACACTGAAGCTTTCTTT.

CDR3 nucleotides: TGTGCCAGCAGTGTGGGACAGGGGGAATCCTACGAGCAGTACTTC. Its protein product is CASSVGQGESYEQYF. This chain joins TRBV6-2 or TRBV6-3 and TRBJ2-7, with 11 bases fitting TRBD1. Germline V gives CDR1 MNHEY, CDR2 SVGEGT. V trimming: 5 bases; J trimming: 1 base; junction bases outside the gene matches: 4. The CDR3 contains 15 residues.

V is TRBV11-3 and J is TRBJ2-1, with 9 positions matching TRBD2. The germline gives CDR1 SGHNT, CDR2 YENEEA. This CDR3 comprises 16 residues. V shed 5 bases, J shed 8 bases, and the junction held 13 bases outside the gene matches. This CDR3 is CASSPRGSGRSDEQFF. The CDR3 DNA follows: TGTGCCAGCAGCCCCCGGGGTAGCGGGAGATCGGATGAGCAGTTCTTC.

The rearrangement joins TRBV2 to TRBJ1-2; D is uncertain. Germline assignment: CDR1 SNHLY and CDR2 FYNNEI. V lost 5 bases and J 5 bases, leaving 12 bases between the germline ends. The CDR3 sequence is 13 residues long. Written as DNA, the CDR3 is TGTGCCAGCAGTACGGAGAACGGATATGGCTACACCTTC. Translating gives CASSTENGYGYTF.